These 32 T cell receptor beta chains share one sample of origin, sequenced in a study of control samples from healthy donors and cancer patients. Here immunoSEQ multiplex PCR was the method, and the copy in TCRdb shows in-frame clones only, minus some. In the table there are approximately 160,000 clones, more than 85% of which are singletons. Sequenced sample: blood. The receptors come from a woman in her forties in good health.

The chain combines TRBV27 with TRBJ1-5, with a possible D match to TRBD1 (6 bases). This CDR3 is built from 19 residues. CDR1 is MNHEY, CDR2 SMNVEV, per germline (reference sequence). Trimming left V 0 bases short and J 7 bases short, with 25 bases between. The chain's CDR3 is CASSLSGSTSRVGGQPQHF. DNA of the CDR3: TGTGCCAGCAGTTTATCTGGTTCTACGTCCAGGGTGGGGGGCCAGCCCCAGCATTTT.

The V gene is TRBV28, the J gene TRBJ1-2; D possibly corresponds to TRBD1 (6 bases). CDR3 length equals 17 residues. V was shortened by 6 bases and J by 1 base, with 21 bases between the two germline ends. In germline, CDR1 is MDHEN, CDR2 SYDVKM. The CDR3 loop is CASRPSRDTRFNYGYTF. The CDR3 nucleotides read TGTGCCAGCAGACCGTCACGGGACACTCGATTTAACTATGGCTACACCTTC.

The chain couples TRBV18 to TRBJ1-6, with TRBD1 identical over 8 bases. CDR1 KGHSH and CDR2 LQKENI come from the germline V gene. CDR3 length equals 16 residues. Unmatched junction bases numbered 5, after V lost 3 bases and J lost 4 bases. The CDR3 nucleotides are TGTGCCAGCTCACCCGACAGGGGCAGGTATAATTCACCCCTCCACTTT. Encoded protein: CASSPDRGRYNSPLHF.

The V call is TRBV7-9, the J call TRBJ2-1; TRBD2 matches at 8 bases. Trimming removed 4 bases from V and 3 bases from J; junction bases left unmatched: 5. The germline gives CDR1 SEHNR, CDR2 FQNEAQ (reference sequence). The CDR3 covers 15 residues. CDR3 coding DNA: TGTGCCAGCAGCTCGGGGACTAGTGGCTACAATGAGCAGTTCTTC. This gives the protein CASSSGTSGYNEQFF.

This sequence joins TRBV2 and TRBJ2-7; 9 bases match TRBD2. Germline CDR1 and CDR2: SNHLY and FYNNEI. V shed 2 bases and J 3 bases; nucleotides not matched to a gene: 2. The CDR3 is 14 residues long. The DNA of the CDR3 is TGTGCCAGCAGTGAAAGCGGGGGGATCTACGAGCAGTACTTC. Translation gives CASSESGGIYEQYF.

The chain employs TRBV15 and TRBJ1-1; TRBD1 agrees at 7 bases. The V segment lost 2 bases and the J segment 7 bases; nucleotides outside the gene matches: 10. The CDR3 contains 15 residues. In germline, CDR1 is LNHNV, CDR2 YYDKDF (reference sequence). In DNA form, the CDR3 reads TGTGCCACCAGCAGACCTTCTCAGGGGGTTCATGAAGCTTTCTTT. Encoded protein: CATSRPSQGVHEAFF.

The gene calls are TRBV5-6 and TRBJ2-5, with 7 nucleotides matching TRBD2. Germline lookup yields CDR1 SGHDT and CDR2 YYEEEE. J was trimmed by 5 bases and V by 4 bases; bases with no gene match: 5. This CDR3 is 13 amino acids long. CDR3 amino acids: CASSPRGVETQYF. DNA for the CDR3: TGTGCCAGCAGCCCCCGGGGGGTCGAGACCCAGTACTTC.

This chain links TRBV7-2 with TRBJ1-6; D might be TRBD1 (5 bases). V was cut by 5 bases and J by 5 bases, with 10 bases left in between. CDR1 SGHTA and CDR2 FQGNSA come from the germline V gene. This CDR3 has 14 amino acids. The CDR3 DNA follows: TGTGCCAGCAGCCACGGGGCGGATAATTCACCCCTCCACTTT. Protein: CASSHGADNSPLHF. Variable domain in full (rest from reference TRBV7-2 and TRBJ1-6): GAGVSQSPSNKVTEKGKDVELRCDPISGHTALYWYRQSLGQGLEFLIYFQGNSAPDKSGLPSDRFSAERTGGSVSTLTIQRTQQEDSAVYLCASSHGADNSPLHFGNGTRLTVT.

J is TRBJ1-2 and V is TRBV7-9, with TRBD1 matching over 7 bases. Trimming at V came to 4 bases and at J to 2 bases, leaving 10 bases not matched to a gene. The CDR3 is made up of 16 amino acids. Per the germline V gene, CDR1 is SEHNR and CDR2 is FQNEAQ (reference sequence). For the CDR3, the DNA is TGTGCCAGCAGCTATCGACAGGGCCTTCAGAACTATGGCTACACCTTC. Protein: CASSYRQGLQNYGYTF.

V is TRBV5-5 and J is TRBJ2-7, with D hard to call. The CDR3 totals 14 residues. Germline lookup yields CDR1 SGHKS and CDR2 YYEKEE (reference sequence). V lost 0 bases, J lost 3 bases, and 10 bases lay in between. CDR3 residues: CASSLEGRIYEQYF. The CDR3 coding sequence is TGTGCCAGCAGCTTGGAGGGTAGGATCTACGAGCAGTACTTC. The full variable domain, its missing parts supplied by reference TRBV5-5 and TRBJ2-7, is DAGVTQSPTHLIKTRGQQVTLRCSPISGHKSVSWYQQVLGQGPQFIFQYYEKEERGRGNFPDRFSARQFPNYSSELNVNALLLGDSALYLCASSLEGRIYEQYFGPGTRLTVT.

The J gene is TRBJ1-2, the V gene TRBV7-9; D remains ambiguous. V dropped 4 bases and J dropped 4 bases, with 22 bases sitting between them. This CDR3 spans 17 amino acids. Germline V gene sequence: CDR1 SEHNR, CDR2 FQNEAQ (reference sequence). The CDR3 spells CASSSHRSEPQTYGYTF. The CDR3 bases are TGTGCCAGCAGCTCCCATCGCTCCGAACCTCAAACCTATGGCTACACCTTC.

This sequence joins TRBV6-5 and TRBJ1-2; 8 nucleotides match TRBD1. V was clipped by 6 bases and J by 5 bases; unmatched bases: 11. The CDR3 spans 15 residues. Germline V gene data show CDR1 as MNHEY and CDR2 as SVGAGI. This CDR3 reads CASRIYATGDYGYTF. DNA for the CDR3: TGTGCCAGCAGGATCTACGCGACAGGGGATTATGGCTACACCTTC.

The V gene is TRBV6-6, the J gene TRBJ1-2; the match to TRBD1 covers 7 bases. With 0 bases clipped from V and 4 bases from J, the junction kept 5 bases outside the gene matches. Germline-derived CDR1 and CDR2 are MNHNY and SVGAGI (reference sequence). The CDR3 runs to 15 residues. CDR3 sequence: CASSYSTGSSYGYTF. CDR3 in DNA: TGTGCCAGCAGTTACTCGACAGGGTCCAGCTATGGCTACACCTTC.

The V call is TRBV5-1, the J call TRBJ1-5; 8 bases are shared with TRBD1. J gave up 0 bases and V 4 bases, and 3 bases lay outside the gene matches. This CDR3 is 15 amino acids long. Germline CDR1 is SGHRS and CDR2 is YFSETQ. In DNA, the CDR3 is TGCGCCAGCAGCAAGACAGGGGATAGCAATCAGCCCCAGCATTTT. It encodes CASSKTGDSNQPQHF.

The gene calls are TRBV7-8 and TRBJ2-1; 11 bases line up with TRBD2. The V gene end was trimmed by 2 bases and the J gene end by 3 bases; junction bases not matched to a gene: 6. The germline gives CDR1 SGHVS, CDR2 FQNEAQ. This CDR3 region has 17 residues. The CDR3 here is CASSLLTSGGNYNEQFF. CDR3 nucleotides: TGTGCCAGCAGCTTACTCACTAGCGGGGGAAACTACAATGAGCAGTTCTTC.

The count of this clone is one. The chain joins TRBV7-9 to TRBJ1-2; 7 bases line up with TRBD1. Germline V CDR1 and CDR2: SEHNR, FQNEAQ (reference sequence). The CDR3 is 13 amino acids. V shed 10 bases, J shed 6 bases, and the junction held 11 bases outside the gene matches. CDR3: CAILSSGGDGYTF. Written as DNA, the CDR3 is TGTGCCATACTAAGCTCAGGGGGGGATGGCTACACCTTC.

The J gene is TRBJ1-2, the V gene TRBV18, with TRBD1 matching over 7 bases. The germline gives CDR1 KGHSH, CDR2 LQKENI. This CDR3 spans 15 amino acids. V dropped 2 bases and J dropped 4; count of bases not matched to a gene: 7. Written as DNA, the CDR3 is TGTGCCAGCTCACCAGGGACAGCTACGGCCTATGGCTACACCTTC. Translated, it gives CASSPGTATAYGYTF.

This clone was observed a handful of times. This chain connects TRBV6-5 to TRBJ1-2; a possible D gene is TRBD1 (5 bases). V was shortened by 6 bases and J by 4 bases, with 9 bases between the two germline ends. This CDR3 region has 12 residues. Germline CDR1 is MNHEY and CDR2 is SVGAGI. This CDR3 is CASRAGPYGYTF. As DNA, the CDR3 is TGTGCCAGCAGGGCAGGGCCCTATGGCTACACCTTC.

The V and J genes are TRBV4-2 and TRBJ1-1, with D maybe TRBD1 (5 bases). The germline CDR1 and CDR2 sequences are LGHNA and YNFKEQ. This CDR3 contains 14 residues. Trimming left V 2 bases short and J 1 base short, with 8 bases between. CDR3 bases: TGTGCCAGCAGCCAACTGACAGCGAACACTGAAGCTTTCTTT. Residues: CASSQLTANTEAFF.

This chain connects TRBV19 to TRBJ1-3; 7 positions agree with TRBD1. Germline lookup yields CDR1 LNHDA and CDR2 SQIVND (reference sequence). The CDR3 is 15 amino acids. V trimming: 7 bases; J trimming: 1 base; junction bases outside the gene matches: 7. The CDR3: CASTQGVLSGNTIYF. The CDR3 coding sequence is TGTGCCAGTACGCAGGGGGTTCTTTCTGGAAACACCATATATTTT.

The rearrangement uses TRBV7-9 and TRBJ1-1; D call uncertain. Germline V lookup: CDR1 SEHNR, CDR2 FQNEAQ (reference sequence). The CDR3 spans 15 residues. With 1 base removed from V and 1 base from J, the gap between germline ends came to 10 bases. CDR3 residues: CASSLDGVTNTEAFF. CDR3 bases: TGTGCCAGCAGCTTAGATGGGGTGACGAACACTGAAGCTTTCTTT.

The chain recombines TRBV14 with TRBJ2-1, with D maybe TRBD1 (5 bases). V lost 4 bases and J 5 bases, leaving 18 bases between the germline ends. Germline-derived CDR1 and CDR2 are SGHDN and FVKESK. CDR3 length: 16 residues. In DNA form, the CDR3 reads TGTGCCAGCAGCCCTTTGTCAGGGATCAACGACAATGAGCAGTTCTTC. It encodes CASSPLSGINDNEQFF.

This chain joins TRBV6-5 and TRBJ2-7; D is possibly TRBD2 (5 bases). V was trimmed by 6 bases and J by 2 bases, leaving 14 bases between them. CDR1 and CDR2 (germline): MNHEY, SVGAGI. This CDR3 comprises 14 residues. CDR3 region: CASSHGERPYEQYF. In DNA, the CDR3 is TGTGCCAGCAGCCACGGGGAGCGGCCCTACGAGCAGTACTTC.

The V gene is TRBV28, the J gene TRBJ1-2, with 9 bases lining up with TRBD1. The germline gives CDR1 MDHEN, CDR2 SYDVKM. The CDR3 has 15 residues. Unmatched junction bases numbered 8, after V lost 5 bases and J lost 4 bases. CDR3 DNA sequence: TGTGCCAGCAGTCCCGGACAGGGGTTGAGCTATGGCTACACCTTC. The encoded protein is CASSPGQGLSYGYTF.

V gene TRBV11-2 combines with J gene TRBJ1-5; the D gene is possibly TRBD1 (5 bases). With 2 bases removed from V and 6 bases from J, the gap between germline ends came to 8 bases. The CDR3 covers 13 residues. The germline V gene has CDR1 SGHAT and CDR2 FQNNGV. The CDR3 reads CASSLSGGQPQHF. Here the CDR3 DNA reads TGTGCCAGCAGCTTATCCGGGGGTCAGCCCCAGCATTTT. Full variable domain (rest looked up from reference TRBV11-2 and TRBJ1-5): EAGVAQSPRYKIIEKRQSVAFWCNPISGHATLYWYQQILGQGPKLLIQFQNNGVVDDSQLPKDRFSAERLKGVDSTLKIQPAKLEDSAVYLCASSLSGGQPQHFGDGTRLSIL.

The chain carries TRBV3-1 (or the pseudogene TRBV3-2) and TRBJ2-7, with 10 bases identical to TRBD2. This CDR3 is 18 amino acids long. V trimming: 5 bases; J trimming: 0 bases; junction bases outside the gene matches: 13. In germline, CDR1 is LGHDT, CDR2 YNNKEL (reference sequence). CDR3 amino acids: CASSFRLAGGPSSYEQYF. As DNA, the CDR3 is TGTGCCAGCAGCTTCCGGTTAGCGGGGGGCCCGAGCTCCTACGAGCAGTACTTC.

The rearrangement uses TRBV3-1 (or the pseudogene TRBV3-2) and TRBJ2-5; 11 bases map to TRBD2. This CDR3 has 19 amino acids. Germline CDR1 and CDR2: LGHDT and YNNKEL (reference sequence). The V gene end was trimmed by 3 bases and the J gene end by 4 bases; junction bases not matched to a gene: 16. This CDR3 reads CASSQIRVAGGPLGETQYF. CDR3 coding DNA: TGTGCCAGCAGCCAGATCCGGGTAGCGGGGGGGCCTTTGGGAGAGACCCAGTACTTC.

V is TRBV7-9 and J is TRBJ1-1; 7 nucleotides match TRBD1. The CDR3 is 15 amino acids. Germline values: CDR1 SEHNR, CDR2 FQNEAQ (reference sequence). Trimming removed 6 bases from V and 1 base from J; junction bases left unmatched: 8. The CDR3 sequence is CASRPGTEGNTEAFF. CDR3 DNA sequence: TGTGCCAGCAGACCAGGGACAGAGGGGAACACTGAAGCTTTCTTT.

The chain recombines TRBV5-4 with TRBJ2-7, with D possibly being TRBD1 (5 bases). Deletions cut 0 bases from V and 3 bases from J, with 13 bases between. This CDR3 has 15 amino acids. Germline CDR1 SGHNT, CDR2 YYREEE (reference sequence). As DNA, the CDR3 is TGTGCCAGCAGCTTGGGTGGACAAGTGAACTACGAGCAGTACTTC. Protein product: CASSLGGQVNYEQYF.

The chain employs TRBV7-9 and TRBJ1-1; tentative D call: TRBD1 (5 bases). V lost 8 bases and J 0 bases, leaving 19 bases between the germline ends. The CDR3 totals 16 residues. Germline V lookup: CDR1 SEHNR, CDR2 FQNEAQ (reference sequence). The CDR3 nucleotides read TGTGCCAGCCATAAAAGCGCAGGGTCCATGAACACTGAAGCTTTCTTT. This codes for CASHKSAGSMNTEAFF.

This rearrangement joins TRBV6-6 to TRBJ2-7; D gene unclear. V was shortened by 7 bases and J by 3 bases, with 22 bases between the two germline ends. This CDR3 is 16 amino acids long. Germline loops: CDR1 MNHNY, CDR2 SVGAGI (reference sequence). The CDR3 DNA reads as TGTGCCAGCACCCCCTGGGCGGATCCCACCCTCTACGAGCAGTACTTC. The encoded protein is CASTPWADPTLYEQYF.

V usage is TRBV12-3 or TRBV12-4 and J usage is TRBJ2-1; no reliable D call. The length of the CDR3 is 11 residues. Trimming stripped 5 bases from V and 7 bases from J, with 6 bases between. The CDR3 loop reads CASSTANEQFF. The CDR3 DNA follows: TGTGCCAGCAGTACCGCAAATGAGCAGTTCTTC.